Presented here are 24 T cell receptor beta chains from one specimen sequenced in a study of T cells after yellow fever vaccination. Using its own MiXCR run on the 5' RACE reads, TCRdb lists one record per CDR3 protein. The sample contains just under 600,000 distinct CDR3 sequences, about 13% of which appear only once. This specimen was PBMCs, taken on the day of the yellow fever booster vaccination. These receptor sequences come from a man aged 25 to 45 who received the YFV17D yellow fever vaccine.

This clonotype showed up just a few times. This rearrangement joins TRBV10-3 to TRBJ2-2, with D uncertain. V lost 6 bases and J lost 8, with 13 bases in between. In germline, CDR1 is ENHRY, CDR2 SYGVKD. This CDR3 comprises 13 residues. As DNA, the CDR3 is TGTGCCATCAGACTCTCGGCGGTTGGGGAGCTGTTTTTT. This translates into CAIRLSAVGELFF.

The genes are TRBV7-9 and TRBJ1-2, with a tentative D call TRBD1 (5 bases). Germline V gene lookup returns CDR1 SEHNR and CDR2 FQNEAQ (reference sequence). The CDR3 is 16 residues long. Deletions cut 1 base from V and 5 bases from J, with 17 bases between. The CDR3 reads CASSLGRRVSGYGYTF. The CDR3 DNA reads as TGTGCCAGCAGCTTAGGACGCAGGGTTTCCGGGTATGGCTACACCTTC.

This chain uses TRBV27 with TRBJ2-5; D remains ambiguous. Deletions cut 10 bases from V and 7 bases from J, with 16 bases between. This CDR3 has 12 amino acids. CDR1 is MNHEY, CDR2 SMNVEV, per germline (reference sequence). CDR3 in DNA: TGTGCCACCCAAGACCTGGGCTCGACCCAGTACTTC. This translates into CATQDLGSTQYF.

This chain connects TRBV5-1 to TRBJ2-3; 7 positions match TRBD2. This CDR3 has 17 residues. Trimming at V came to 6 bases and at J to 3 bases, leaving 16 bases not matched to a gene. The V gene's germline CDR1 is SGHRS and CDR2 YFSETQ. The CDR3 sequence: CASKVARGGRWTDTQYF. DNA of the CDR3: TGCGCCAGCAAGGTAGCGCGCGGCGGGAGATGGACAGATACGCAGTATTTT.

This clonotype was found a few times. The CDR3 sequence is CASRVTGVADTQYF. Here the CDR3 DNA reads TGTGCCAGCAGGGTTACAGGGGTCGCAGATACGCAGTATTTT. This chain uses TRBV2 with TRBJ2-3; TRBD1 aligns across 7 bases. The junction had 7 bases not matched to a gene; V was cut back by 6 bases and J by 4 bases. The CDR3 consists of 14 residues. Per the germline V gene, CDR1 is SNHLY and CDR2 is FYNNEI.

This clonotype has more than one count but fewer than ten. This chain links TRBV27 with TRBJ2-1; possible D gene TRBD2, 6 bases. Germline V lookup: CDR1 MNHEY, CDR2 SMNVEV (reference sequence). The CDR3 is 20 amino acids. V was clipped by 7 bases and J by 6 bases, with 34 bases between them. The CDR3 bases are TGTGCCAGCACCCGAAGGGGTTCGCGGGGCGCCGCCAAACAATCCAATGAGCAGTTCTTC. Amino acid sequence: CASTRRGSRGAAKQSNEQFF.

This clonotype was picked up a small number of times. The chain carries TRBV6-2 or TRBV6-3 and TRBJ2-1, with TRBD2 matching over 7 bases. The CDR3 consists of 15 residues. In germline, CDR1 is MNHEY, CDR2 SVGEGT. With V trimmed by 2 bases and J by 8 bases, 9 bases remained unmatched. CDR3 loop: CASSYVGASGDEQFF. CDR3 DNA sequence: TGTGCCAGCAGTTACGTGGGCGCTAGCGGCGATGAGCAGTTCTTC.

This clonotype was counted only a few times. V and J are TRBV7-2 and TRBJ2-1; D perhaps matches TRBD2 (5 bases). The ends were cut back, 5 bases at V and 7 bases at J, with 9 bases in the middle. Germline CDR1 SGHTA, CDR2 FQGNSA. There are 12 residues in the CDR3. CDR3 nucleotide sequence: TGTGCCAGCAGCCCCCAGCGGAATGAGCAGTTCTTC. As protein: CASSPQRNEQFF.

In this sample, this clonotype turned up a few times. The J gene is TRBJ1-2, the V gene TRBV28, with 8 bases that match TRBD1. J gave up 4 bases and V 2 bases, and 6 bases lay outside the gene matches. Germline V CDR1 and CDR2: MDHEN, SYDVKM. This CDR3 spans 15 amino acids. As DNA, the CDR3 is TGTGCCAGCAGTTTAACGGTAGGGACAGGCTATGGCTACACCTTC. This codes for CASSLTVGTGYGYTF.

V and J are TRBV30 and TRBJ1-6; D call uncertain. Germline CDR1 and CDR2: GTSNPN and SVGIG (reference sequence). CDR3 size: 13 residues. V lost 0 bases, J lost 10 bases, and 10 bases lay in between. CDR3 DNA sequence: TGTGCCTGGAGTGTTCCGGGGAGCTCACCCCTCCACTTT. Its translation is CAWSVPGSSPLHF. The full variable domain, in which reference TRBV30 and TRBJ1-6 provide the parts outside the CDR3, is SQTIHQWPATLVQPVGSPLSLECTVEGTSNPNLYWYRQAAGRGLQLLFYSVGIGQISSEVPQNLSASRPQDRQFILSSKKLLLSDSGFYLCAWSVPGSSPLHFGNGTRLTVT.

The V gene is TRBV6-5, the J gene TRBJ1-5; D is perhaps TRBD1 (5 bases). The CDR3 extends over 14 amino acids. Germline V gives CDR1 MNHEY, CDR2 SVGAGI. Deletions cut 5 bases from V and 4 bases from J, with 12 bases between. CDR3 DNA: TGTGCCAGCAGTAGTCGGGGGAGTAATCAGCCCCAGCATTTT. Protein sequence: CASSSRGSNQPQHF.

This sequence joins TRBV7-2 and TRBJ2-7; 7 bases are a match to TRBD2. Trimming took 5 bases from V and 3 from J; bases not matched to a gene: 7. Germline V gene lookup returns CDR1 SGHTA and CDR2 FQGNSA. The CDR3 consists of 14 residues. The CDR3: CASSKGWTSYEQYF. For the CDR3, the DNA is TGTGCCAGCAGCAAAGGCTGGACTAGCTACGAGCAGTACTTC.

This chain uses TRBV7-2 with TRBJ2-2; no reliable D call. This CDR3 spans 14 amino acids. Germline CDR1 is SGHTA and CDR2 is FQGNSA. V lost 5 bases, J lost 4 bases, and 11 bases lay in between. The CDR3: CASSPIGRTGELFF. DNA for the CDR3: TGTGCCAGCAGCCCCATAGGGCGCACCGGGGAGCTGTTTTTT.

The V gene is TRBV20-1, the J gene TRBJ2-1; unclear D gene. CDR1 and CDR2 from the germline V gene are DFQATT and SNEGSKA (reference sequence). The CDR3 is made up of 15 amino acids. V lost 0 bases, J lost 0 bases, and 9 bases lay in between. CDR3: CSAREPASSYNEQFF. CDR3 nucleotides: TGCAGTGCTAGAGAACCGGCCTCCTCCTACAATGAGCAGTTCTTC.

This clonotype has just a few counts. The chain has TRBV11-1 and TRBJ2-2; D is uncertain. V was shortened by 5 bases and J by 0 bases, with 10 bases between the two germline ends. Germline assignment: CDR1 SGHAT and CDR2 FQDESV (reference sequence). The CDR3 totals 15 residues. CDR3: CASSPTGTNTGELFF. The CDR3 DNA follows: TGTGCCAGCAGCCCGACTGGAACGAACACCGGGGAGCTGTTTTTT.

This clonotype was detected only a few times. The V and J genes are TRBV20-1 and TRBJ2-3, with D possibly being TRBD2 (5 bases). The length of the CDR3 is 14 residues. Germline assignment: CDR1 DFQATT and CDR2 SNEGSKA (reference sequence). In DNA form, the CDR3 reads TGCAGCCCGTCCCTGAGCGGCAGCACAGATACGCAGTATTTT. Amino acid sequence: CSPSLSGSTDTQYF.

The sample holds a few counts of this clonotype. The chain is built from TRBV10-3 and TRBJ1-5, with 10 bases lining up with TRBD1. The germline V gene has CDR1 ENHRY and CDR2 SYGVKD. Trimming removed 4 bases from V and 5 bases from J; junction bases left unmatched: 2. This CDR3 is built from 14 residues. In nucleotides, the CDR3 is TGTGCCATCAGTGGAGGGACAGGGGATCAGCCCCAGCATTTT. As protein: CAISGGTGDQPQHF.

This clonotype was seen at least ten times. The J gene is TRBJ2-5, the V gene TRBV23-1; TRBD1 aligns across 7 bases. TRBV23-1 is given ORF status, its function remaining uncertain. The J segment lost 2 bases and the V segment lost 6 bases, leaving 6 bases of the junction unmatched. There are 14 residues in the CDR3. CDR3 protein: CASRGQGDQETQYF. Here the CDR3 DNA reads TGCGCCAGCAGGGGTCAGGGGGATCAAGAGACCCAGTACTTC.

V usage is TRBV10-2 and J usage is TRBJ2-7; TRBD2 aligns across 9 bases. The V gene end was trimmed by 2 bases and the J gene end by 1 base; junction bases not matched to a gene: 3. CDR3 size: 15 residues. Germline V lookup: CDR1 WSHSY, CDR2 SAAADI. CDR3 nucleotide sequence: TGCGCCAGCAGTGAGCTAGCGGGGCTATCCTACGAGCAGTACTTC. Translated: CASSELAGLSYEQYF.

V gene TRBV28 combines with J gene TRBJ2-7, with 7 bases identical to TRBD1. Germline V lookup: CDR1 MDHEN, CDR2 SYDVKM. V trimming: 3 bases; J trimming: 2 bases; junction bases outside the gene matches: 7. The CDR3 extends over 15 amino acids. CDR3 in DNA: TGTGCCAGCAGTTTCCCTAAGACAGGGACCTACGAGCAGTACTTC. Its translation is CASSFPKTGTYEQYF.

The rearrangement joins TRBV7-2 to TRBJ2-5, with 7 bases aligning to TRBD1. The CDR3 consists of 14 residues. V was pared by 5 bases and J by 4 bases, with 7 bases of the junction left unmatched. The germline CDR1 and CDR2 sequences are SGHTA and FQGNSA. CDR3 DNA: TGTGCCAGCAGCCAAAGACAGGGACGAGAGACCCAGTACTTC. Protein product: CASSQRQGRETQYF.

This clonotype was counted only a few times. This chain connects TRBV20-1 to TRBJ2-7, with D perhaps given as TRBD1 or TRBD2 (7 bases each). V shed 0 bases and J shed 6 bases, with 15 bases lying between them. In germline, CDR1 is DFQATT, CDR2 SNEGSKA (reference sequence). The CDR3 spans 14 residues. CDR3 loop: CSARDRQGGPEQYF. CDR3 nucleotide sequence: TGCAGTGCTAGAGATCGGCAGGGGGGGCCCGAGCAGTACTTC.

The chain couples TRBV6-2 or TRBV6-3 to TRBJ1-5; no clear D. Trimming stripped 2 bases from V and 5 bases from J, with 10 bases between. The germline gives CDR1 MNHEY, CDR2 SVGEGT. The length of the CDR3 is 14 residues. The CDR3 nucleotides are TGTGCCAGCAGTTACGGGTACGAAGATCAGCCCCAGCATTTT. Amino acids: CASSYGYEDQPQHF.

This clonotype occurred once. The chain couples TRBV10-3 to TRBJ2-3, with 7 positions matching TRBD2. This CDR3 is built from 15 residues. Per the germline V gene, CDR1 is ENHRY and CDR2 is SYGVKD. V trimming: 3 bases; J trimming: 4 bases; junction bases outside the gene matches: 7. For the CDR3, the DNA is TGTGCCATCAGTGACTGGCGGGAGAATCCAGATACGCAGTATTTT. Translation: CAISDWRENPDTQYF.